The 26 T cell receptor beta chains presented below share a single source sample, sequenced in a study of blood T cell repertoires in COVID-19. TCRdb's table, derived via immunoSEQ multiplex PCR, lists solely in-frame clones and lacks some. Among about 350,000 clones listed, roughly 87% were seen once. Sequencing used PBMCs or T cells enriched from blood (not recorded which). The receptors originated from a woman aged 30 to 39 who had recovered from COVID-19.

V and J are TRBV10-3 and TRBJ2-5; TRBD2 aligns across 7 bases. CDR3 length: 14 residues. Germline V CDR1 and CDR2: ENHRY, SYGVKD. Trimming cost V 4 bases and J 0 bases; bases outside gene matches: 2. Here the CDR3 DNA reads TGTGCCATCAGTGCCCGGGGGGACCAAGAGACCCAGTACTTC. Its translation is CAISARGDQETQYF.

V is TRBV19 and J is TRBJ1-2; D unclear. V gave up 3 bases and J gave up 7 bases, with 12 bases separating them. The CDR3 consists of 13 residues. Germline lookup yields CDR1 LNHDA and CDR2 SQIVND (reference sequence). CDR3 sequence reads: CASSILTPAGYTF. The CDR3 DNA sequence: TGTGCCAGTAGTATTTTGACTCCGGCTGGCTACACCTTC. The full variable domain, rest sourced from reference TRBV19 and TRBJ1-2, is DGGITQSPKYLFRKEGQNVTLSCEQNLNHDAMYWYRQDPGQGLRLIYYSQIVNDFQKGDIAEGYSVSREKKESFPLTVTSAQKNPTAFYLCASSILTPAGYTFGSGTRLTVV.

V and J are TRBV2 and TRBJ2-1, with D perhaps TRBD2 (6 bases). The CDR3 length is 12 residues. Germline-derived CDR1 and CDR2 are SNHLY and FYNNEI. V lost 5 bases and J 15 bases, leaving 17 bases between the germline ends. CDR3 loop: CASSPFRGFPFF. CDR3 bases: TGTGCCAGCAGTCCATTCCGGGGGTTCCCGTTCTTC.

V usage is TRBV7-9 and J usage is TRBJ2-1; D is possibly TRBD2 (6 bases). The CDR3 sequence is 15 residues long. Trimming stripped 4 bases from V and 1 base from J, with 11 bases between. Germline loops: CDR1 SEHNR, CDR2 FQNEAQ (reference sequence). The CDR3 DNA sequence: TGTGCCAGCAGCTGGGGGGATTTATCCTACAATGAGCAGTTCTTC. Its translation is CASSWGDLSYNEQFF.

The J gene is TRBJ1-5, the V gene TRBV30, with a tentative D call TRBD1 (6 bases). The CDR3 has 15 amino acids. V was clipped by 0 bases and J by 5 bases, with 14 bases between them. CDR1 is GTSNPN, CDR2 SVGIG, per germline (reference sequence). The CDR3 bases are TGTGCCTGGAGTGTATCCAGGGGTAGTTATCAGCCCCAGCATTTT. This codes for CAWSVSRGSYQPQHF. Full variable domain (missing parts from reference TRBV30 and TRBJ1-5): SQTIHQWPATLVQPVGSPLSLECTVEGTSNPNLYWYRQAAGRGLQLLFYSVGIGQISSEVPQNLSASRPQDRQFILSSKKLLLSDSGFYLCAWSVSRGSYQPQHFGDGTRLSIL.

V usage is TRBV7-2 and J usage is TRBJ1-5; 8 positions match TRBD1. There are 13 residues in the CDR3. The junction had 2 bases not matched to a gene; V was cut back by 4 bases and J by 6 bases. CDR1 is SGHTA, CDR2 FQGNSA, per germline. The CDR3, as DNA: TGTGCCAGCAGCTCAGACAGGGGTCAGCCCCAGCATTTT. Protein: CASSSDRGQPQHF.

This clone appeared a single time. The chain recombines TRBV28 with TRBJ2-2, with a possible D match to TRBD2 (6 bases). This CDR3 contains 15 residues. Germline loops: CDR1 MDHEN, CDR2 SYDVKM. Trimming took 7 bases from V and 4 from J, leaving 16 bases between them. The CDR3, as DNA: TGTGCCAGCAACCTTCGCGGGGCGCGCACCGGGGAGCTGTTTTTT. It specifies CASNLRGARTGELFF.

V gene TRBV15 combines with J gene TRBJ2-7; D is perhaps TRBD1 (6 bases). Trimming cost V 5 bases and J 2 bases, with 22 bases left between them. CDR3 length: 17 residues. The germline V gene has CDR1 LNHNV and CDR2 YYDKDF (reference sequence). The CDR3 region has the DNA TGTGCCACCAGCGACAGGTTGAGAGGGGGAGCGACCTACGAGCAGTACTTC. Translating gives CATSDRLRGGATYEQYF.

V usage is TRBV10-3 and J usage is TRBJ1-2; D not certain. The CDR3 length is 14 residues. Germline V CDR1 and CDR2: ENHRY, SYGVKD. V lost 0 bases and J lost 2, with 7 bases in between. The CDR3 is CAISESNKNYGYTF. CDR3 nucleotide sequence: TGTGCCATCAGTGAGTCGAACAAAAACTATGGCTACACCTTC.

The chain joins TRBV28 to TRBJ2-3; no reliable D call. Germline V gene sequence: CDR1 MDHEN, CDR2 SYDVKM. Trimming shortened V by 2 bases and J by 2 bases, and 11 bases separated the two germline ends. This CDR3 comprises 15 residues. As DNA, the CDR3 is TGTGCCAGCAGTTTAATCCGGTCCTTCACAGATACGCAGTATTTT. Encoded protein: CASSLIRSFTDTQYF.

The genes are TRBV6-5 and TRBJ1-2, with a tentative D call TRBD1 (5 bases). Trimming shortened V by 2 bases and J by 7 bases, and 14 bases separated the two germline ends. The CDR3 extends over 14 amino acids. Germline V lookup: CDR1 MNHEY, CDR2 SVGAGI. The CDR3 DNA sequence: TGTGCCAGCAGTTACGGACGGGGGGTGGGTGGCTACACCTTC. Translated, it gives CASSYGRGVGGYTF.

This chain joins TRBV6-5 and TRBJ1-4; a weak D match, TRBD1 (6 bases). Trimming took off 5 bases at V and 6 bases at J, with 16 bases between the two ends. The CDR3 sequence is 15 residues long. Germline lookup yields CDR1 MNHEY and CDR2 SVGAGI. This CDR3 reads CASSKFTGFHEKLFF. CDR3 bases: TGTGCCAGCAGTAAATTCACAGGGTTTCATGAAAAACTGTTTTTT.

V is TRBV4-1 and J is TRBJ1-5; no reliable D call. Looked up from germline, CDR1 is MGHRA and CDR2 is YSYEKL. CDR3 length equals 16 residues. Trimming took off 0 bases at V and 3 bases at J, with 12 bases between the two ends. The CDR3 here is CASSQDASRLNQPQHF. DNA of the CDR3: TGCGCCAGCAGCCAAGATGCGTCACGCCTCAATCAGCCCCAGCATTTT.

The CDR3 loop reads CASSVPRFVIEQYF. As DNA, the CDR3 is TGTGCCAGCAGCGTTCCGAGGTTTGTGATCGAGCAGTACTTC. The chain combines TRBV6-5 with TRBJ2-7; D unclear. CDR1 and CDR2 (germline): MNHEY, SVGAGI. The CDR3 consists of 14 residues. Trimming removed 6 bases from V and 6 bases from J, with 18 bases in between.

The chain links TRBV27 to TRBJ1-1; a possible D gene is TRBD1 (5 bases). V lost 1 base and J 2 bases, leaving 8 bases between the germline ends. CDR3 length equals 14 residues. CDR1 MNHEY and CDR2 SMNVEV come from the germline V gene (reference sequence). The CDR3 loop reads CASSLWGGNTEAFF. For the CDR3, the DNA is TGTGCCAGCAGTTTATGGGGGGGAAACACTGAAGCTTTCTTT.

The chain links TRBV28 to TRBJ1-5; no reliable D call. V was shortened by 5 bases and J by 1 base, with 9 bases between the two germline ends. The CDR3 runs to 14 residues. Germline CDR1 and CDR2: MDHEN and SYDVKM. Here the CDR3 reads CASSPPESNQPQHF. CDR3 nucleotide sequence: TGTGCCAGCAGTCCGCCGGAGAGCAATCAGCCCCAGCATTTT.

This clone was observed a few times. V usage is TRBV10-3 and J usage is TRBJ1-2; the match to TRBD1 covers 11 bases. With 6 bases clipped from V and 7 bases from J, the junction kept 10 bases outside the gene matches. CDR1 and CDR2 from the germline V gene are ENHRY and SYGVKD. The CDR3 consists of 15 residues. Here the CDR3 reads CAIRETGTGGGGYTF. In DNA form, the CDR3 reads TGTGCCATCAGGGAAACCGGGACAGGGGGAGGTGGCTACACCTTC.

The rearrangement links TRBV13 to TRBJ1-3, with a tentative D call TRBD1 (6 bases). The V gene lost 5 bases and the J gene lost 4 bases, with 12 bases spanning the gap. This CDR3 region has 14 residues. Germline values: CDR1 PRHDT, CDR2 FYEKMQ (reference sequence). CDR3: CASSAHREGNTIYF. CDR3 sequence (DNA): TGTGCCAGCAGCGCGCACAGGGAGGGAAACACCATATATTTT.

The gene calls are TRBV28 and TRBJ1-4; no clear D gene. This CDR3 region has 16 residues. Germline loops: CDR1 MDHEN, CDR2 SYDVKM. Trimming shortened V by 4 bases and J by 3 bases, and 15 bases separated the two germline ends. This CDR3 reads CASSSPPPTSNEKLFF. For the CDR3, the DNA is TGTGCCAGCAGTTCCCCGCCCCCTACCTCTAATGAAAAACTGTTTTTT.

V and J are TRBV28 and TRBJ1-2; D may be TRBD1 (5 bases). This CDR3 comprises 13 residues. Germline CDR1 is MDHEN and CDR2 is SYDVKM. Trimming took off 2 bases at V and 7 bases at J, with 11 bases between the two ends. The CDR3 loop is CASSLQGIFGYTF. DNA for the CDR3: TGTGCCAGCAGTTTACAGGGAATTTTTGGCTACACCTTC.

This clone was seen just once. V and J are TRBV9 and TRBJ2-7, with 10 positions matching TRBD2. Germline CDR1 reads SGDLS; CDR2 reads YYNGEE. V gave up 4 bases and J gave up 5 bases; unmatched junction bases: 9. CDR3 length: 15 amino acids. The CDR3 region has the DNA TGTGCCAGCAGCACCAGCGGGGGGGCGGTCGACGAGCAGTACTTC. This sequence encodes CASSTSGGAVDEQYF.

The chain is built from TRBV4-2 and TRBJ1-5, with D hard to call. The CDR3 is 15 amino acids. The germline gives CDR1 LGHNA, CDR2 YNFKEQ. V lost 4 bases to trimming and J lost 2 bases, with 12 bases between them. The chain's CDR3 is CASSPWWAGNQPQHF. Here the CDR3 DNA reads TGTGCCAGCAGCCCCTGGTGGGCCGGCAATCAGCCCCAGCATTTT.

The CDR3 DNA is TGTGCCAGTAGTATCGCGACCGGTGGGAAGGGGAAAGAGACCCAGTACTTC. Residues: CASSIATGGKGKETQYF. The genes are TRBV19 and TRBJ2-5; TRBD1 is a possible D gene (5 bases). The length of the CDR3 is 17 residues. V dropped 3 bases and J dropped 3 bases, with 20 bases sitting between them. Germline values: CDR1 LNHDA, CDR2 SQIVND (reference sequence).

V is TRBV5-1 and J is TRBJ1-1; D is undetermined. This CDR3 comprises 15 residues. V was pared by 0 bases and J by 1 base, with 10 bases between. CDR1 SGHRS and CDR2 YFSETQ come from the germline V gene. The CDR3 is CASSLERAKNTEAFF. For the CDR3, the DNA is TGCGCCAGCAGCTTGGAGCGGGCGAAGAACACTGAAGCTTTCTTT.

The chain has TRBV30 and TRBJ1-3; D uncertain. The CDR3 has 13 residues. The germline V and J ends were trimmed by 2 bases and 6 bases, with 11 bases remaining between them. Germline assignment: CDR1 GTSNPN and CDR2 SVGIG (reference sequence). CDR3: CAWSSGVLNTIYF. The CDR3 DNA reads TGTGCCTGGAGTAGCGGGGTACTAAACACCATATATTTT.

The chain uses TRBV6-1 and TRBJ2-3, with 8 bases lining up with TRBD2. Germline V gives CDR1 MNHNS, CDR2 SASEGT. The CDR3 is made up of 17 amino acids. The ends lost 3 bases at V and 0 bases at J; junction bases unmatched: 8. DNA for the CDR3: TGTGCCAGCAGTGACCCCGCTAGCGGGCTTAGCACAGATACGCAGTATTTT. This codes for CASSDPASGLSTDTQYF.